Following are 25 T cell receptor beta chains from one sample sequenced in a study of Tregs in tolerant kidney transplant recipients. Some clones are missing from TCRdb's copy, which holds only in-frame ones; the method was immunoSEQ multiplex PCR. The sample yields under 300,000 clones, about four fifths seen once. The sequenced material came from CD4+ T cells from blood. The origin of the receptors is a human donor in good health.

This clone was counted between two and nine times. J is TRBJ1-2 and V is TRBV10-3; 7 bases line up with TRBD1. Germline-derived CDR1 and CDR2 are ENHRY and SYGVKD. V gave up 4 bases and J gave up 2 bases; unmatched junction bases: 1. The CDR3 has 13 residues. As DNA, the CDR3 is TGTGCCATCAGTGCGGGACAGAACTATGGCTACACCTTC. As protein: CAISAGQNYGYTF.

V gene TRBV5-1 combines with J gene TRBJ2-3, with 10 bases that match TRBD2. CDR1 and CDR2 (germline): SGHRS, YFSETQ. The ends lost 0 bases at V and 3 bases at J; junction bases unmatched: 4. CDR3 length: 16 residues. The CDR3 nucleotides read TGCGCCAGCAGCTTGGAAGGACTAGCGGAAACAGATACGCAGTATTTT. This gives the protein CASSLEGLAETDTQYF.

The chain recombines TRBV27 with TRBJ1-1; D is unclear. Germline loops: CDR1 MNHEY, CDR2 SMNVEV (reference sequence). The CDR3 is 16 amino acids. V dropped 5 bases and J dropped 2 bases, with 18 bases sitting between them. Here the CDR3 DNA reads TGTGCCAGCAGTCCCCATCCGGGTCTAGGTAACACTGAAGCTTTCTTT. It is translated as CASSPHPGLGNTEAFF.

V usage is TRBV30 and J usage is TRBJ2-1; 12 bases agree with TRBD2. The CDR3 runs to 16 residues. V shed 3 bases, J shed 2 bases, and the junction held 5 bases outside the gene matches. In germline, CDR1 is GTSNPN, CDR2 SVGIG (reference sequence). The CDR3 is CAWRPTSGGAYNEQFF. CDR3 nucleotides: TGTGCCTGGAGACCGACTAGCGGGGGTGCCTACAATGAGCAGTTCTTC.

The rearrangement links TRBV6-5 to TRBJ2-1; a weak D match, TRBD2 (6 bases). The germline V gene encodes CDR1 MNHEY and CDR2 SVGAGI. The CDR3 totals 15 residues. Trimming pared 4 bases from V and 6 bases from J, leaving 16 bases between. The CDR3 here is CASSSRSTSSNEQFF. The CDR3 nucleotides are TGTGCCAGCAGTTCCCGCTCGACTAGTTCCAATGAGCAGTTCTTC.

The chain combines TRBV4-1 with TRBJ2-4, with D hard to call. The CDR3 extends over 18 amino acids. The ends were cut back, 3 bases at V and 1 base at J, with 19 bases in the middle. CDR1 and CDR2 (germline): MGHRA, YSYEKL. The CDR3 spells CASSHKTRSGTAKNIQYF. The CDR3 DNA is TGCGCCAGCAGCCACAAGACACGAAGTGGTACGGCCAAAAACATTCAGTACTTC.

The chain carries TRBV21-1 and TRBJ2-7; the D call TRBD2 from the table was never checked on the DNA. TRBV21-1 is a documented pseudogene. The CDR3 extends over 13 amino acids. CDR3 bases: TGTGCCAGCAGCAAAAGGGACTCAAGGGGTGTCTTATTC. It codes for CASSKRDSRGVLF.

CDR3: CAWRRGETQYF. CDR3 DNA: TGTGCCTGGAGAAGGGGAGAGACCCAGTACTTC. This sequence joins TRBV30 and TRBJ2-5, with D possibly being TRBD1 (5 bases). Germline V gene sequence: CDR1 GTSNPN, CDR2 SVGIG (reference sequence). Trimming removed 3 bases at V and 4 bases at J, with 6 bases between. The CDR3 length is 11 residues.

The genes are TRBV11-2 and TRBJ2-7; the match to TRBD2 covers 9 bases. CDR3 length equals 14 residues. J gave up 5 bases and V 1 base, and 3 bases lay outside the gene matches. Germline CDR1 SGHAT, CDR2 FQNNGV. The CDR3 loop reads CASSLGREGDEQYF. CDR3 nucleotides: TGTGCCAGCAGCTTAGGGCGGGAGGGAGACGAGCAGTACTTC.

The rearrangement uses TRBV2 and TRBJ1-2; D call uncertain. The CDR3 spans 13 residues. Germline CDR1 and CDR2: SNHLY and FYNNEI. V lost 6 bases and J lost 4, with 12 bases in between. CDR3 sequence (DNA): TGTGCCAGCAGCGCGGGCCCAACCTATGGCTACACCTTC. Its protein is CASSAGPTYGYTF.

This clone was seen a few times. The genes are TRBV2 and TRBJ1-3; 10 positions agree with TRBD1. Germline CDR1 SNHLY, CDR2 FYNNEI. Trimming removed 7 bases from V and 7 bases from J; junction bases left unmatched: 4. There are 13 residues in the CDR3. The CDR3, as DNA: TGTGCCAGCAACCCGGGACAGGGGAACACCATATATTTT. Residues: CASNPGQGNTIYF.

This rearrangement joins TRBV5-1 to TRBJ2-7, with TRBD2 matching over 11 bases. Germline V CDR1 and CDR2: SGHRS, YFSETQ. The J segment lost 6 bases and the V segment lost 1 base, leaving 9 bases of the junction unmatched. The CDR3 length is 16 residues. CDR3 amino acids: CASSLRQVAGGGEQYF. CDR3 in DNA: TGCGCCAGCAGCTTGAGACAAGTAGCGGGAGGGGGCGAGCAGTACTTC.

The chain couples TRBV9 to TRBJ2-7; TRBD1 agrees at 9 bases. CDR1 is SGDLS and CDR2 is YYNGEE in the germline V gene. V dropped 2 bases and J dropped 6; count of bases not matched to a gene: 6. This CDR3 has 14 amino acids. The CDR3 spells CASSVGQGQGEQYF. CDR3 DNA sequence: TGTGCCAGCAGCGTGGGACAGGGACAAGGCGAGCAGTACTTC. Variable domain in full (rest from reference TRBV9 and TRBJ2-7): DSGVTQTPKHLITATGQRVTLRCSPRSGDLSVYWYQQSLDQGLQFLIQYYNGEERAKGNILERFSAQQFPDLHSELNLSSLELGDSALYFCASSVGQGQGEQYFGPGTRLTVT.

This chain links TRBV25-1 with TRBJ2-2; no definite D call. The CDR3 extends over 13 amino acids. The germline gives CDR1 MGHDK, CDR2 SYGVNS. Trimming removed 7 bases at V and 3 bases at J, with 9 bases between. In nucleotides, the CDR3 is TGTGCCAGCACCCCCGCTCACACCGGGGAGCTGTTTTTT. Its protein product is CASTPAHTGELFF. The full variable domain, rest sourced from reference TRBV25-1 and TRBJ2-2, is EADIYQTPRYLVIGTGKKITLECSQTMGHDKMYWYQQDPGMELHLIHYSYGVNSTEKGDLSSESTVSRIRTEHFPLTLESARPSHTSQYLCASTPAHTGELFFGEGSRLTVL.

The chain couples TRBV7-2 to TRBJ2-7, with 10 bases lining up with TRBD1. The germline gives CDR1 SGHTA, CDR2 FQGNSA. V trimming: 5 bases; J trimming: 5 bases; junction bases outside the gene matches: 9. The length of the CDR3 is 15 residues. The CDR3 loop reads CASSPKDRGFHEQYF. The CDR3 nucleotides read TGTGCCAGCAGCCCGAAGGACAGGGGGTTCCACGAGCAGTACTTC.

This rearrangement joins TRBV7-2 to TRBJ2-5, with no clear D. Trimming stripped 4 bases from V and 0 bases from J, with 9 bases between. Germline CDR1 and CDR2: SGHTA and FQGNSA. The CDR3 spans 14 residues. DNA for the CDR3: TGTGCCAGCAGCTCCTACTACCACCAAGAGACCCAGTACTTC. Translation: CASSSYYHQETQYF.

V and J are TRBV18 and TRBJ2-7, with D possibly called TRBD1 or TRBD2 (5 bases each). Trimming pared 3 bases from V and 3 bases from J, leaving 12 bases between. CDR3 length: 14 amino acids. CDR1 and CDR2 (germline): KGHSH, LQKENI. In DNA form, the CDR3 reads TGTGCCAGCTCACCCCGGGACGGTAACTACGAGCAGTACTTC. Protein: CASSPRDGNYEQYF.

This clone has more than one count but fewer than ten. V usage is TRBV28 and J usage is TRBJ1-2, with TRBD1 identical over 7 bases. V shed 5 bases and J 8 bases; nucleotides not matched to a gene: 8. Germline V CDR1 and CDR2: MDHEN, SYDVKM. This CDR3 spans 13 amino acids. CDR3 in amino acids: CASSPDRVKGYTF. CDR3 coding DNA: TGTGCCAGCAGTCCCGACAGGGTAAAGGGCTACACCTTC.

The CDR3 spells CASSEGRRGYTF. CDR3 sequence (DNA): TGCGCCAGCAGTGAAGGACGGCGAGGCTACACCTTC. V is TRBV10-1 and J is TRBJ1-2; D gene uncertain. Trimming took off 3 bases at V and 8 bases at J, with 10 bases between the two ends. Germline V CDR1 and CDR2: WNHNN, SYGVQD (reference sequence). CDR3 length: 12 residues.

This clone appeared a few times. The chain combines TRBV6-1 with TRBJ1-2; a weak D match, TRBD1 (5 bases). Germline V lookup: CDR1 MNHNS, CDR2 SASEGT. CDR3 length equals 14 residues. V lost 6 bases and J lost 6, with 17 bases in between. CDR3 residues: CASSDTPLGDGYTF. DNA for the CDR3: TGTGCCAGCAGCGACACCCCCCTGGGGGATGGCTACACCTTC.

This chain's CDR3 is CAWSLGSESPLHF. CDR3 coding DNA: TGTGCCTGGAGTCTCGGGTCCGAATCACCCCTCCACTTT. This chain links TRBV30 with TRBJ1-6; D is unclear. The CDR3 is 13 amino acids. Trimming removed 2 bases from V and 10 bases from J, with 12 bases in between. Germline CDR1 reads GTSNPN; CDR2 reads SVGIG (reference sequence). The full variable domain, with the rest looked up from reference TRBV30 and TRBJ1-6, is SQTIHQWPATLVQPVGSPLSLECTVEGTSNPNLYWYRQAAGRGLQLLFYSVGIGQISSEVPQNLSASRPQDRQFILSSKKLLLSDSGFYLCAWSLGSESPLHFGNGTRLTVT.

The V call is TRBV2, the J call TRBJ1-5; the D gene is possibly TRBD1 (6 bases). Germline CDR1 reads SNHLY; CDR2 reads FYNNEI. CDR3 length: 14 amino acids. The germline V and J ends were trimmed by 7 bases and 4 bases, with 14 bases remaining between them. DNA for the CDR3: TGTGCCAGCAACTCAAGGAGGGGGAATCAGCCCCAGCATTTT. Protein sequence: CASNSRRGNQPQHF.

This clone showed up just a few times. The CDR3 is CASSRGTGMAEKLFF. CDR3 bases: TGTGCCAGCAGTCGAGGGACAGGGATGGCTGAAAAACTGTTTTTT. The chain joins TRBV6-6 to TRBJ1-4, with 9 bases fitting TRBD1. The CDR3 contains 15 residues. V lost 5 bases and J lost 7; bases outside the gene matches: 8. In germline, CDR1 is MNHNY, CDR2 SVGAGI (reference sequence).

The rearrangement joins TRBV6-1 to TRBJ1-1, with D uncertain. Germline V gives CDR1 MNHNS, CDR2 SASEGT. The V gene lost 5 bases and the J gene lost 3 bases, with 13 bases spanning the gap. The CDR3 is 14 amino acids. The CDR3, as DNA: TGTGCCAGCAGTCCCCTCTACGGGGACACTGAAGCTTTCTTT. Its protein is CASSPLYGDTEAFF.

This rearrangement joins TRBV2 to TRBJ1-2, with D possibly TRBD1 on 5 matching bases. The CDR3 is made up of 13 amino acids. V lost 10 bases and J 8 bases, leaving 20 bases between the germline ends. Germline V lookup: CDR1 SNHLY, CDR2 FYNNEI. Here the CDR3 reads CATRPDIRGGYTF. CDR3 sequence (DNA): TGTGCCACCCGGCCGGACATCCGAGGGGGCTACACCTTC.